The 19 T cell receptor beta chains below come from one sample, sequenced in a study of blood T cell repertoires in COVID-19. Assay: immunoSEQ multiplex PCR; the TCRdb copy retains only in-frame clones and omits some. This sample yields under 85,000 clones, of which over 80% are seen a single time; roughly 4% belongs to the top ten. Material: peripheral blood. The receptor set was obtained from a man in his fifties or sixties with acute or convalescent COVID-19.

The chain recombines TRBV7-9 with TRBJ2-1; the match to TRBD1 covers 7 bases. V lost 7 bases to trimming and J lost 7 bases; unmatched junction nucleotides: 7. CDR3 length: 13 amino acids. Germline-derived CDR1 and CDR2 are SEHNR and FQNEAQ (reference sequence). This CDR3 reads CASTRQGRNEQFF. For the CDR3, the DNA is TGTGCCAGCACTAGACAGGGTAGAAATGAGCAGTTCTTC.

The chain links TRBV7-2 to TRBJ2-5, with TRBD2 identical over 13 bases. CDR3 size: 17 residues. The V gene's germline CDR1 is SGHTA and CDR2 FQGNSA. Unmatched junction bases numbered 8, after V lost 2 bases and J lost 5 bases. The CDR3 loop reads CASSLWGTSGKVETQYF. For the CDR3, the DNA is TGTGCCAGCAGCTTATGGGGGACTAGCGGGAAGGTTGAGACCCAGTACTTC. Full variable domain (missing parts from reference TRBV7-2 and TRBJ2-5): GAGVSQSPSNKVTEKGKDVELRCDPISGHTALYWYRQSLGQGLEFLIYFQGNSAPDKSGLPSDRFSAERTGGSVSTLTIQRTQQEDSAVYLCASSLWGTSGKVETQYFGPGTRLLVL.

CDR3 sequence reads: CASSLGTGGSETQYF. DNA for the CDR3: TGTGCCAGCAGCCTCGGGACAGGGGGTTCCGAGACCCAGTACTTC. This chain joins TRBV7-6 and TRBJ2-5; 11 bases line up with TRBD1. Trimming at V came to 5 bases and at J to 5 bases, leaving 7 bases not matched to a gene. The CDR3 consists of 15 residues. Looked up from germline, CDR1 is SGHVS and CDR2 is FNYEAQ.

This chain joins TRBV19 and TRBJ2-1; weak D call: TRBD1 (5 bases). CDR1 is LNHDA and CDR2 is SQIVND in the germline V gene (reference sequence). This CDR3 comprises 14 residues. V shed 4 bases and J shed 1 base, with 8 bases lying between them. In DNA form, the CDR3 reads TGTGCCAGTAGTACCAGGGAATCCTACAATGAGCAGTTCTTC. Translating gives CASSTRESYNEQFF.

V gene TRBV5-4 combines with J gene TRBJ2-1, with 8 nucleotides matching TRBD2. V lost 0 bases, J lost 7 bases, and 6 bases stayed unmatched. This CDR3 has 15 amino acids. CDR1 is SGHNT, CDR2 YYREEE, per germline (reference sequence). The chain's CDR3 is CASSLAGRAMNEQFF. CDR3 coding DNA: TGTGCCAGCAGCTTGGCCGGGAGGGCCATGAATGAGCAGTTCTTC.

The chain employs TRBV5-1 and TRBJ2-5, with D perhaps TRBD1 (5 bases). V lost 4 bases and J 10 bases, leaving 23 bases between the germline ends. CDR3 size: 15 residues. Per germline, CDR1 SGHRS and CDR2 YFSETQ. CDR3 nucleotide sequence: TGCGCCAGCAGCCCGGAGACAGCCAAGACACGGAGCCAGTACTTC. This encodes CASSPETAKTRSQYF.

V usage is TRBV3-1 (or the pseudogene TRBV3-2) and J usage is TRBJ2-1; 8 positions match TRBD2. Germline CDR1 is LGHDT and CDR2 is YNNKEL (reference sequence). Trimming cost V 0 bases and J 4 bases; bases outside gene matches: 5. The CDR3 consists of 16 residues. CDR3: CASSQEAGGPYNEQFF. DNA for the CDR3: TGTGCCAGCAGCCAAGAGGCGGGAGGACCTTACAATGAGCAGTTCTTC.

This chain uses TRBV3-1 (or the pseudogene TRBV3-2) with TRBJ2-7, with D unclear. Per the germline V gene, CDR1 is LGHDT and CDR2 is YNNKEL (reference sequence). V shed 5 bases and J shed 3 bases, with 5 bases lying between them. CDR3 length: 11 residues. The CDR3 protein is CASSANYEQYF. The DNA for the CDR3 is TGTGCCAGCAGCGCGAACTACGAGCAGTACTTC.

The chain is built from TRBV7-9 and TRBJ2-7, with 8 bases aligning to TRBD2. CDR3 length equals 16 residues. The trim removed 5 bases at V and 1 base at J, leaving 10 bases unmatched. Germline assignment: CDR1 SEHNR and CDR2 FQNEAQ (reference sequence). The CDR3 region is CASSPRTSSHSYEQYF. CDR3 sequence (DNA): TGTGCCAGCAGCCCCCGGACTAGCTCCCATTCCTACGAGCAGTACTTC.

The chain's CDR3 is CASSTMAGGELFF. The CDR3 nucleotides read TGTGCCAGCAGTACCATGGCAGGCGGGGAGCTGTTTTTT. The rearrangement links TRBV11-2 to TRBJ2-2; D not resolved. Per the germline V gene, CDR1 is SGHAT and CDR2 is FQNNGV. The ends were cut back, 6 bases at V and 7 bases at J, with 12 bases in the middle. The CDR3 is 13 residues long.

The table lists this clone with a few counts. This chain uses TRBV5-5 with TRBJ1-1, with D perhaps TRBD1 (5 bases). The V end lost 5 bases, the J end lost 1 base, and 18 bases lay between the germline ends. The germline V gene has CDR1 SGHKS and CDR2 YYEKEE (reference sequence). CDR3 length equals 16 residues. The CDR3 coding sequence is TGTGCCAGCAGTTCACACCTCAGGGCTGAGAACACTGAAGCTTTCTTT. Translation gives CASSSHLRAENTEAFF. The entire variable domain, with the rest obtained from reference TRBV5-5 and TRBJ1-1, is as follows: DAGVTQSPTHLIKTRGQQVTLRCSPISGHKSVSWYQQVLGQGPQFIFQYYEKEERGRGNFPDRFSARQFPNYSSELNVNALLLGDSALYLCASSSHLRAENTEAFFGQGTRLTVV.

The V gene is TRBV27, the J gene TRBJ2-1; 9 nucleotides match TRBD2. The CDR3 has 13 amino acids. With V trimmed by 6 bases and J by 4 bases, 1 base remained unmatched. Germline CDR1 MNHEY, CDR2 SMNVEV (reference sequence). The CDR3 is CASRGLAYNEQFF. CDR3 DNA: TGTGCCAGCAGGGGACTAGCATACAATGAGCAGTTCTTC.

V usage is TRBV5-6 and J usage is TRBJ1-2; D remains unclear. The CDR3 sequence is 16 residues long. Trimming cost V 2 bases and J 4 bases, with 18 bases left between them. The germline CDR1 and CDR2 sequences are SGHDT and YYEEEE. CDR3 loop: CASSLPTGEIIYGYTF. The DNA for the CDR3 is TGTGCCAGCAGCTTACCCACGGGAGAGATAATCTATGGCTACACCTTC.

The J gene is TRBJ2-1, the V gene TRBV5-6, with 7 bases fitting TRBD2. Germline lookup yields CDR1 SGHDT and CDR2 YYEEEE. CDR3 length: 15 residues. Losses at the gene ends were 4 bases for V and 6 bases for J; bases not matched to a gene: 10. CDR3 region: CASSPFAGVGNEQFF. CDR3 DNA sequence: TGTGCCAGCAGCCCTTTTGCGGGAGTTGGCAATGAGCAGTTCTTC.

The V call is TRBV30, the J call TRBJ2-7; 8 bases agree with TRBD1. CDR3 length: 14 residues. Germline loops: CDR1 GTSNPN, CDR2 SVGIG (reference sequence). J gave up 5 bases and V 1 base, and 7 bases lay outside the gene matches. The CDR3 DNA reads TGTGCCTGGAGTGCCAGACAGGGGATAAACGAGCAGTACTTC. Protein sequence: CAWSARQGINEQYF.

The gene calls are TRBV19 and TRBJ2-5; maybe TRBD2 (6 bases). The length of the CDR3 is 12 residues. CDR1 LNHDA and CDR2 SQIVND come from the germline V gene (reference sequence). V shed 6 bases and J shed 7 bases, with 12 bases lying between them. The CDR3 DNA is TGTGCCAGTAGGTGGCACGGGGGGACCCAGTACTTC. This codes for CASRWHGGTQYF.

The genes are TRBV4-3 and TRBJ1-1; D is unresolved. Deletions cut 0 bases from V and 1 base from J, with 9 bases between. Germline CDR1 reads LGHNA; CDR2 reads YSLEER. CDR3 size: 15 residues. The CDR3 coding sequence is TGCGCCAGCAGCCAAGATTTTGGAGGGAACACTGAAGCTTTCTTT. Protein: CASSQDFGGNTEAFF.

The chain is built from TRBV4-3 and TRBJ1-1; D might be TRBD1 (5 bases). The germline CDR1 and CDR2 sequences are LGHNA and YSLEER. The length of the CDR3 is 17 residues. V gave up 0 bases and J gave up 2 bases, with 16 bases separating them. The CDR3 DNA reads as TGCGCCAGCAGCCAAGATGTTCCGGGAGGGGCTAACACTGAAGCTTTCTTT. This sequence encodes CASSQDVPGGANTEAFF.

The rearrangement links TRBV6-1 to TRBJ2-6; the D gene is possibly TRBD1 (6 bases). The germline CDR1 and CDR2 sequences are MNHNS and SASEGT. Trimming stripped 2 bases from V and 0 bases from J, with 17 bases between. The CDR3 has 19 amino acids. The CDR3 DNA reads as TGTGCCAGCAGTGAAAAGGGGGTATACTTAAGCTCTGGGGCCAACGTCCTGACTTTC. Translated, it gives CASSEKGVYLSSGANVLTF.